This T cell receptor (beta chain) was sequenced in a study of blood T cell repertoires in COVID-19. Original processing notes: Reference gene primer amplification in the assay estimated nucleated cell counts. Only in-frame clones appear in the TCRdb table, and some are missing; sequencing was by immunoSEQ multiplex PCR. The DNA gave D and trimming, while V, J and clone size come from that table. The data hold approximately 210,000 clones, with about four fifths observed a single time. CDR1 and CDR2 (germline): MNHEY, SVGAGI. Trimming left V 11 bases short and J 4 bases short, with 17 bases between. The CDR3 has 14 amino acids.

The TCR sequence derives from a woman aged 40 to 49 with acute or convalescent COVID-19. V usage is TRBV6-5 and J usage is TRBJ2-2; a weak D match, TRBD1 (5 bases). Sequenced input: peripheral blood. For the CDR3, the DNA is TGTGCCTGCAACCTAGGGGTAGTCACCGGGGAGCTGTTTTTT. Residues: CACNLGVVTGELFF.